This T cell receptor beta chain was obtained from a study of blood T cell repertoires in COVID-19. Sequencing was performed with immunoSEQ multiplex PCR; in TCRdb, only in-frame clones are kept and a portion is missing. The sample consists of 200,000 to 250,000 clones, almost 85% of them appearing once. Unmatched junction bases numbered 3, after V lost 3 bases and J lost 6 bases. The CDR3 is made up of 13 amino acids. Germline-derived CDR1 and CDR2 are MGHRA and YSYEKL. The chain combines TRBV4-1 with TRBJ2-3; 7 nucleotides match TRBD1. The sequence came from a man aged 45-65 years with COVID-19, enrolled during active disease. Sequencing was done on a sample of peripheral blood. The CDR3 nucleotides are TGCGCCAGCAGCCAGAGACAGGGTGATACGCAGTATTTT. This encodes CASSQRQGDTQYF.